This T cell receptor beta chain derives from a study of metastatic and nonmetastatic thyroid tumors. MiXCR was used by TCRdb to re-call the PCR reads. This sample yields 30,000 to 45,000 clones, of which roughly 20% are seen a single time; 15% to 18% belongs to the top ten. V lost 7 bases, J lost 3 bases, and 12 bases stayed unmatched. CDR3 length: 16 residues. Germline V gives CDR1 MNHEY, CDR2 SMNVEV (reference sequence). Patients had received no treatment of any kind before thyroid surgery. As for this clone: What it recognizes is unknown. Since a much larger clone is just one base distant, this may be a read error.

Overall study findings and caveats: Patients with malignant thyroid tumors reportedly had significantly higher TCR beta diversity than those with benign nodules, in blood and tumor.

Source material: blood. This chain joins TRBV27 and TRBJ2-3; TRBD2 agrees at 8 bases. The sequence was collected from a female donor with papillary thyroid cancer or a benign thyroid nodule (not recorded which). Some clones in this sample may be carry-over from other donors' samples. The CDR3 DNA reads TGTGCCAGCATCCCCTCGGGAGCGGGAGATACAGATACGCAGTATTTT. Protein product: CASIPSGAGDTDTQYF.